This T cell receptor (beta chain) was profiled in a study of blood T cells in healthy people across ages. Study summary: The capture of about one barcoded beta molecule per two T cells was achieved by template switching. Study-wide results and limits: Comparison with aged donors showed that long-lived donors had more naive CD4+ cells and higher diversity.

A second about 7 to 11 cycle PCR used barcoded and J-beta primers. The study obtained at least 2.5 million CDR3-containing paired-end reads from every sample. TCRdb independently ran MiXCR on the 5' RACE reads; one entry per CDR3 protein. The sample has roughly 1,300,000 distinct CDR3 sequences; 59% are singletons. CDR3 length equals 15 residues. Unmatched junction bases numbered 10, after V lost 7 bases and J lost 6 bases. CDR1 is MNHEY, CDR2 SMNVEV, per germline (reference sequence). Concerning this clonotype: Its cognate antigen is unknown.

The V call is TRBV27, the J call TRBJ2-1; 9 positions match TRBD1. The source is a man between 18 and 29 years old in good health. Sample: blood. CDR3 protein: CASKSGDRVINEQFF. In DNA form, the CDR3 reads TGTGCCAGCAAAAGTGGGGACAGGGTAATCAATGAGCAGTTCTTC.